This entry features one T cell receptor (beta chain) sequence. This CDR3 has 14 residues. V trimming: 5 bases; J trimming: 4 bases; junction bases outside the gene matches: 4. The germline gives CDR1 KGHDR, CDR2 SFDVKD. Per the original data handling: Nucleated cell counts were estimated from reference gene primer amplification. Repertoires were generated with immunoSEQ multiplex PCR, while TCRdb's copy carries only in-frame clones and drops some. V and J calls and clone size are copied from that table; D and trimming were computed from the DNA. Of 100,000 to 150,000 clones listed, approximately 70% are singletons. The sample originates from a study of blood T cell repertoires in COVID-19. On the study more broadly: Material from acute and convalescent COVID-19 was sourced from the United States, Italy and Spain.

V is TRBV24-1 and J is TRBJ1-1, with 9 bases aligning to TRBD1. The sequence derives from a woman between 70 and 85 years old with acute or convalescent COVID-19. Sequencing was performed on peripheral blood. CDR3 sequence (DNA): TGTGCCACCAGTGGGGACAGGGCCTCCACTGAAGCTTTCTTT. Protein product: CATSGDRASTEAFF.